The 25 T cell receptor beta chains reported below all come from one sample, sequenced in a study of blood T cell repertoires in COVID-19. Sequenced by immunoSEQ multiplex PCR; TCRdb stores in-frame clones only, minus some. Of some 80,000 clones in the sample, around 86% were seen once. The specimen was peripheral blood. All receptors derive from a human donor in a cohort sampled during active COVID-19.

Comments on this clone: The identical CDR3 is also encoded by other nucleotide sequences in the sample. The chain joins TRBV7-9 to TRBJ2-7; TRBD1 agrees at 7 bases. The CDR3 is 14 amino acids. V gave up 5 bases and J gave up 2 bases; unmatched junction bases: 6. Per germline, CDR1 SEHNR and CDR2 FQNEAQ (reference sequence). CDR3 loop: CASSRLTGTYEQYF. For the CDR3, the DNA is TGTGCCAGCAGCCGCCTGACAGGGACCTACGAGCAGTACTTC.

The rearrangement uses TRBV5-5 and TRBJ1-3; TRBD1 agrees at 9 bases. The CDR3 runs 16 residues. In germline, CDR1 is SGHKS, CDR2 YYEKEE (reference sequence). Trimming took 6 bases from V and 0 from J; bases not matched to a gene: 7. CDR3 protein: CASKPGQGNSGNTIYF. DNA for the CDR3: TGTGCCAGCAAACCGGGACAGGGAAACTCTGGAAACACCATATATTTT.

The chain uses TRBV3-1 (or the pseudogene TRBV3-2) and TRBJ2-7; D is possibly TRBD1 (5 bases). The CDR3 sequence is 13 residues long. Trimming took 4 bases from V and 3 from J, leaving 10 bases between them. Per the germline V gene, CDR1 is LGHDT and CDR2 is YNNKEL (reference sequence). CDR3 region: CASSRTQGYEQYF. CDR3 in DNA: TGTGCCAGCAGCCGAACCCAGGGCTACGAGCAGTACTTC.

This chain joins TRBV9 and TRBJ1-3; maybe TRBD1 (5 bases). CDR3 length: 15 amino acids. The ends were cut back, 3 bases at V and 1 base at J, with 11 bases in the middle. CDR1 is SGDLS and CDR2 is YYNGEE in the germline V gene. CDR3 in amino acids: CASSAPAGSGNTIYF. As DNA, the CDR3 is TGTGCCAGCAGCGCCCCCGCAGGGTCTGGAAACACCATATATTTT.

J is TRBJ2-1 and V is TRBV2; 10 bases are shared with TRBD2. The J segment lost 6 bases and the V segment lost 1 base, leaving 9 bases of the junction unmatched. The CDR3 runs to 17 residues. Germline lookup yields CDR1 SNHLY and CDR2 FYNNEI. The CDR3 coding sequence is TGTGCCAGCAGTGAAGTACGGCTAGCGGGAGTTGGCAATGAGCAGTTCTTC. This translates into CASSEVRLAGVGNEQFF.

The J gene is TRBJ2-7, the V gene TRBV12-3 or TRBV12-4; the match to TRBD1 covers 7 bases. CDR3 length: 13 amino acids. V shed 5 bases and J 2 bases; nucleotides not matched to a gene: 3. The CDR3 sequence is CASSRDRPYEQYF. In DNA form, the CDR3 reads TGTGCCAGCAGTAGGGACAGACCCTACGAGCAGTACTTC.

V is TRBV19 and J is TRBJ1-2; no clear D. V gave up 5 bases and J gave up 2 bases, with 12 bases separating them. In germline, CDR1 is LNHDA, CDR2 SQIVND (reference sequence). This CDR3 is built from 14 residues. The CDR3 loop reads CASSATARNYGYTF. In nucleotides, the CDR3 is TGTGCCAGTAGTGCAACAGCTCGCAACTATGGCTACACCTTC. The whole variable domain, remainder taken from reference TRBV19 and TRBJ1-2, is DGGITQSPKYLFRKEGQNVTLSCEQNLNHDAMYWYRQDPGQGLRLIYYSQIVNDFQKGDIAEGYSVSREKKESFPLTVTSAQKNPTAFYLCASSATARNYGYTFGSGTRLTVV.

The table lists this clone with a count of one. This CDR3 reads CARKDSSYEQYF. The CDR3 DNA is TGTGCCAGGAAGGACAGTTCCTACGAGCAGTACTTC. The chain couples TRBV2 to TRBJ2-7; TRBD1 might be the D (6 bases). The CDR3 totals 12 residues. V was shortened by 9 bases and J by 1 base, with 10 bases between the two germline ends. From germline, CDR1 is SNHLY and CDR2 FYNNEI.

The CDR3 reads CSGGQGNGELFF. As DNA, the CDR3 is TGCAGCGGGGGGCAGGGGAACGGGGAGCTGTTTTTT. The rearrangement uses TRBV29-1 and TRBJ2-2, with D perhaps TRBD1 (6 bases). This CDR3 is built from 12 residues. Germline CDR1 is SQVTM and CDR2 is ANQGSEA. The ends were cut back, 7 bases at V and 7 bases at J, with 13 bases in the middle.

The chain couples TRBV5-1 to TRBJ1-1; no firm D call. Trimming stripped 4 bases from V and 1 base from J, with 11 bases between. Per germline, CDR1 SGHRS and CDR2 YFSETQ. There are 14 residues in the CDR3. The CDR3 bases are TGCGCCAGCAGCGCCGGACGGGAGAACACTGAAGCTTTCTTT. Protein sequence: CASSAGRENTEAFF.

The chain has TRBV5-4 and TRBJ2-5; TRBD2 aligns across 9 bases. V trimming: 0 bases; J trimming: 3 bases; junction bases outside the gene matches: 3. The CDR3 is 15 amino acids. The germline V gene encodes CDR1 SGHNT and CDR2 YYREEE (reference sequence). The CDR3 region has the DNA TGTGCCAGCAGCTTGGATGCGGGAGGGGAAGAGACCCAGTACTTC. Its translation is CASSLDAGGEETQYF.

V is TRBV5-1 and J is TRBJ1-5; 7 bases align to TRBD1. CDR3 length equals 14 residues. The V gene's germline CDR1 is SGHRS and CDR2 YFSETQ. Losses at the gene ends were 0 bases for V and 6 bases for J; bases not matched to a gene: 3. The CDR3 DNA follows: TGCGCCAGCAGCTTGGGGACAGGCCGTCAGCCCCAGCATTTT. It specifies CASSLGTGRQPQHF.

This clone appeared once. The V call is TRBV28, the J call TRBJ1-2; TRBD1 agrees at 10 bases. The CDR3 covers 13 residues. Trimming cost V 10 bases and J 2 bases; bases outside gene matches: 4. Germline CDR1 MDHEN, CDR2 SYDVKM. The CDR3 DNA follows: TGTGCCACCAGGACAGGGGGGAACTATGGCTACACCTTC. It encodes CATRTGGNYGYTF.

V is TRBV10-3 and J is TRBJ2-7, with 9 nucleotides matching TRBD1. This CDR3 has 14 amino acids. CDR1 is ENHRY, CDR2 SYGVKD, per germline. V shed 8 bases and J 0 bases; nucleotides not matched to a gene: 5. The CDR3 region is CAIQGGQGSYEQYF. CDR3 nucleotides: TGTGCCATCCAAGGGGGACAGGGCTCCTACGAGCAGTACTTC.

V is TRBV3-1 (or the pseudogene TRBV3-2) and J is TRBJ1-3; possible D gene TRBD1, 6 bases. The CDR3 has 14 residues. The germline CDR1 and CDR2 sequences are LGHDT and YNNKEL (reference sequence). V dropped 3 bases and J dropped 4 bases, with 10 bases sitting between them. The CDR3 sequence: CASSHWDKGNTIYF. The CDR3 DNA sequence: TGTGCCAGCAGCCACTGGGACAAAGGAAACACCATATATTTT.

This clone was observed once. The chain links TRBV6-1 to TRBJ1-1; 7 nucleotides line up with TRBD1. Losses at the gene ends were 7 bases for V and 3 bases for J; bases not matched to a gene: 2. The CDR3 runs to 12 residues. The germline gives CDR1 MNHNS, CDR2 SASEGT. The CDR3 nucleotides are TGTGCCAGCATTACAGGGGACACTGAAGCTTTCTTT. As protein: CASITGDTEAFF.

CDR3 sequence (DNA): TGCGCCAGCAGCTTGGGAGGGAGTGACTATGGCTACACCTTC. This gives the protein CASSLGGSDYGYTF. The chain couples TRBV5-1 to TRBJ1-2; D gene ambiguous. The CDR3 contains 14 residues. V lost 0 bases and J 3 bases, leaving 9 bases between the germline ends. Germline values: CDR1 SGHRS, CDR2 YFSETQ.

CDR3 residues: CASSLGGLGMQETQYF. CDR3 coding DNA: TGCGCCAGCAGCTTGGGGGGACTTGGTATGCAGGAGACCCAGTACTTC. This chain connects TRBV5-1 to TRBJ2-5; the D gene is possibly TRBD2 (6 bases). In germline, CDR1 is SGHRS, CDR2 YFSETQ. V lost 0 bases and J 5 bases, leaving 17 bases between the germline ends. CDR3 length: 16 amino acids.

The V call is TRBV5-1, the J call TRBJ2-3, with 7 bases aligning to TRBD2. Trimming took 1 base from V and 6 from J; bases not matched to a gene: 11. The CDR3 is 16 residues long. From germline, CDR1 is SGHRS and CDR2 YFSETQ. CDR3: CASSLSVSGASDTQYF. The CDR3 nucleotides are TGCGCCAGCAGCTTGTCCGTCAGCGGGGCGTCGGATACGCAGTATTTT.

The chain employs TRBV19 and TRBJ2-1; 11 bases are shared with TRBD2. Germline lookup yields CDR1 LNHDA and CDR2 SQIVND (reference sequence). The length of the CDR3 is 15 residues. Trimming at V came to 6 bases and at J to 5 bases, leaving 6 bases not matched to a gene. CDR3 sequence (DNA): TGTGCCAGTAGCCTTTCTAGCGGGAGGCACAATGAGCAGTTCTTC. Translation gives CASSLSSGRHNEQFF.

As concerns this clone: Distinct nucleotide sequences in the sample also encode this CDR3. The rearrangement joins TRBV5-1 to TRBJ2-3, with D perhaps TRBD2 (6 bases). The CDR3 runs to 14 residues. The V gene lost 0 bases and the J gene lost 2 bases, with 7 bases spanning the gap. The V gene's germline CDR1 is SGHRS and CDR2 YFSETQ. The CDR3: CASSLAGVTDTQYF. The CDR3, as DNA: TGCGCCAGCAGCTTGGCGGGAGTCACAGATACGCAGTATTTT.

CDR3 loop: CASSISADTQYF. The CDR3 bases are TGCGCCAGCAGTATTAGCGCAGATACGCAGTATTTT. This sequence joins TRBV10-2 and TRBJ2-3; tentatively, D is TRBD2 (5 bases). The CDR3 is 12 residues long. Germline loops: CDR1 WSHSY, CDR2 SAAADI. Between the trimmed V and J ends, which lost 5 bases and 4 bases, there was a span of 7 bases.

This chain connects TRBV11-3 to TRBJ2-6; 7 nucleotides align to TRBD1. Trimming at V came to 6 bases and at J to 2 bases, leaving 4 bases not matched to a gene. Germline CDR1 SGHNT, CDR2 YENEEA. The CDR3 totals 15 residues. CDR3 protein: CASRYTGAGANVLTF. The CDR3 coding sequence is TGTGCCAGCAGATACACAGGGGCTGGGGCCAACGTCCTGACTTTC.

This rearrangement joins TRBV21-1 to TRBJ1-5. TRBV21-1 is labeled a pseudogene. The CDR3 consists of 14 residues. CDR3 in DNA: TGTGCATTAAGGCCGGAGCGCAGCAATCAGCCCCAGCATTTT. Translation gives CALRPERSNQPQHF.

The chain couples TRBV5-5 to TRBJ2-1; TRBD2 might be the D (6 bases). This CDR3 region has 14 residues. V was cut by 2 bases and J by 9 bases, with 15 bases left in between. The germline V gene has CDR1 SGHKS and CDR2 YYEKEE (reference sequence). The CDR3 loop is CASSFSYGRSEQFF. CDR3 bases: TGTGCCAGCAGCTTTTCCTACGGGAGAAGTGAGCAGTTCTTC.